This T cell receptor (beta chain) comes out of a study of blood T cells in healthy people across ages. Overall study results and limits: Considered underestimates were the diversity estimates obtained from one million T cells. More naive CD4+ cells and higher diversity marked long-lived donors relative to aged donors.

CDR1 SGHTA and CDR2 FQGNSA come from the germline V gene. The CDR3 spans 11 residues. Trimming took 5 bases from V and 8 from J, leaving 9 bases between them. Using a J-beta primer mix together with a sample-barcoded 5' primer, a second PCR was run for 7 to 11 cycles. TCRdb itself ran the 5' RACE reads through MiXCR, one entry per CDR3 protein. The data contain more than 800,000 distinct CDR3 sequences, about 30% of them singletons. This clonotype was detected ten times or more. Its target is not known. V is TRBV7-2 and J is TRBJ2-5, with D uncertain. This TCR derives from a woman aged 80 or older in good health. The sequenced sample consisted of blood. DNA of the CDR3: TGTGCCAGCAGCCGAATGTTAACCCAGTACTTC. Translating it yields CASSRMLTQYF.